This T cell receptor beta chain was profiled in a study of naive and memory T cell subsets (dated by TCRdb to 2017 to 2019). Background on the whole study: The study applied an open-source, UMI-based TCR alpha and beta sequencing pipeline to sorted naive and memory peripheral blood T cell subsets. Complete agreement was observed between the functional CMV T cell responses and the IgG serology results. RNA was DNase-treated and reverse transcribed with TCR constant-region primers, mostly using SuperScript III.

From the second PCR step on, the TCR alpha and beta chain libraries were amplified in separate reactions. Donor CMV status was determined by IFNgamma production from CD4+ T cells after overnight stimulation of fresh PBMCs with CMV viral lysate. CD4 T cells were positively selected with Miltenyi beads, followed by positive selection of CD8 T cells from the CD4-negative fraction. After staining for CD3, CD4, CD8, CD45RA, CD27 and a live/dead dye, cells were sorted on a BD Aria II into four subsets based on CD45RA and CD27. Blood was obtained from a few healthy volunteers, and the blood from each volunteer was fractionated into CD4 and CD8 T cells and subsequently into four differentiation subsets. About 130 ml of peripheral blood was collected from each donor, and PBMC were isolated by Ficoll-Paque PLUS density-gradient centrifugation. After sorting, cells were lysed in RLT buffer, RNA was extracted using a Qiagen RNeasy kit, and the extracted RNA was stored at -80 degrees C.

To note about this clonotype: It has no known antigen specificity. Base qualities are not at hand, and no much larger clone is one base apart.

The library was built by means of UMI-ligation and nested PCR. To cover both TRBC1 and TRBC2, the beta constant-region primer consisted of an equimolar mix of two oligonucleotides. The ligated cDNA went through four rounds of PCR with nested alpha and beta constant-region primers together with the SP2 primer. A single-stranded oligonucleotide carrying the SP2 primer and a 12-nucleotide UMI was ligated to the 3' end of the cDNA by T4 RNA ligase 1. Incubation of the ligation reaction lasted roughly 18-25 hours at 16 degrees C. PCR2 was typically performed as a SYBR Green qPCR and was stopped at a predetermined threshold so that over-amplification was prevented. All purifications after the first were performed with Agencourt AMPure XP magnetic beads. Library amounts were measured by Qubit and library quality was assessed on a TapeStation, where the main peak was expected at around 650 bp. Pooled libraries were sequenced on an Illumina MiSeq using v2 2x251 paired-end kits, and typically about 0.9-2 million reads were obtained per sample. Each sample's library went into the pool at approximately 4.2 nM, and about 5-7.5% PhiX was added to help with cluster recognition. The authors' pipeline ran thus. FASTQ reads processed by Demultiplexor were assigned V and J genes by Decombinator through tag matching that tolerated a single base-pair mismatch. Collapsinator used UMIs to correct both sequencing errors and frequency errors arising from PCR heterogeneity. TCRs were translated and CDR3s were extracted from the conserved cysteine to the FGXG phenylalanine by CDR3Translator, with non-productive sequences being flagged. Repertoires were subsampled to equal numbers of UMI-defined TCRs before Gini, Shannon entropy and inverse Simpson indices were calculated. Power-law fits to clonotype abundance distributions were performed by maximum likelihood within the linear range. For one naive CD8 sample, the pipeline and MIGEC produced similar UMI counts, unique TCR numbers and clonal distributions. In one analysis, naive TCRs that were also found in any memory subset of the same donor were excluded from the naive repertoire. A set of under 8,500 CMV-associated CDR3 sequences, compiled from VDJdb and a published dataset, was used to search the repertoires. The public sequencing data were trimmed at Q25 with fastp and processed into clonotypes with MiXCR by TCRdb, which kept only in-frame beta chains. Each entry is one CDR3 protein sequence, shown with its most common DNA and genes. The V and J calls follow TCRdb's processing rather than the paper's. Here the sample has under 150,000 distinct CDR3 sequences; approximately 21% occur a single time. Roughly 0.68% of the sample rests with the top ten.

General study outcomes and caveats: After error correction, over 90% of naive TCR sequences appeared only once, giving much steeper abundance distributions than memory subsets. The repertoire findings for the naive and memory subsets could not be validated against a ground truth because none was available. In both CD4 and CD8 cells, the Gini index increased while Shannon and inverse Simpson diversity decreased from naive through CM, EM and EMRA. RNA-based TCR counts may be influenced by expression changes linked to T cell activation and differentiation. A few larger clonotypes were found in naive repertoires, especially CD8, and these larger clonotypes were possibly memory cells re-expressing CD45RA. TCR abundance followed a power law with an exponent that was different for naive and memory subsets but consistent across the three individuals. Each clonotype was defined as a single alpha or beta chain sequence rather than as a paired alpha/beta receptor.

The CDR3 covers 13 residues, taking in both the cysteine and the phenylalanine. The retained sequence is limited to the CDR3, 39 bases, with the frame set at the first base. Sequences DFQATT (CDR1) and SNEGSKA (CDR2) are obtained from the germline V gene (reference sequence). Deletion took 3 bases off V and 2 bases off J, with a span of 11 bases between the germline ends. The clonotype comes from a human donor in good health. The V and J segments used are TRBV20-1 and TRBJ2-7; TRBD1 is a weak D gene call, 6 bases matching. Sequenced material: naive CD8+ T cells from blood. The label giving this sample's cell subset or site can be read as: naive T cells, CD45RA high CD27+. The DNA sequence is given as TGCAGTGCTAGCTGGGACATAGCCTACGAGCAGTACTTC. Its amino acids are CSASWDIAYEQYF.